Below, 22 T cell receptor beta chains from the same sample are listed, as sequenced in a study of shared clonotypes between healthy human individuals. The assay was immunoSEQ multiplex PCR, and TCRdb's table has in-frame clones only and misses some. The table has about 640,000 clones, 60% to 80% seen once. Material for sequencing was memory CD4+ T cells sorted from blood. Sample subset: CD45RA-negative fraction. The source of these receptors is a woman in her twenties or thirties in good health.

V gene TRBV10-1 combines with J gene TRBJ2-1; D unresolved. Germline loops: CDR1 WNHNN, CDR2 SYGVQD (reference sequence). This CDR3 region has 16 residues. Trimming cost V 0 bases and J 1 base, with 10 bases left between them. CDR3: CASSESPGHSYNEQFF. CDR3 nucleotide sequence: TGCGCCAGCAGTGAGTCCCCGGGCCATTCCTACAATGAGCAGTTCTTC.

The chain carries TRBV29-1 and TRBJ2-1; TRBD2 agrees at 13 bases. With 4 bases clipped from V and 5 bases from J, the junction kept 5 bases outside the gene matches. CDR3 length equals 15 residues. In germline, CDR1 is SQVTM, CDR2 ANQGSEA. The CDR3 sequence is CSVVRLAGGHNEQFF. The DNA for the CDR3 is TGCAGCGTTGTAAGACTAGCGGGAGGCCACAATGAGCAGTTCTTC.

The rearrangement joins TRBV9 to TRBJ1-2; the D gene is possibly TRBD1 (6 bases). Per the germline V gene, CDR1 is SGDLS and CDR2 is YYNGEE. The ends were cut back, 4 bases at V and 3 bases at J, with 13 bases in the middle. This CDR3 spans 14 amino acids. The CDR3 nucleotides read TGTGCCAGCAGCATTGGACAGACTGACTATGGCTACACCTTC. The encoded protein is CASSIGQTDYGYTF. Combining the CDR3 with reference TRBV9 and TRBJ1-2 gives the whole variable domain DSGVTQTPKHLITATGQRVTLRCSPRSGDLSVYWYQQSLDQGLQFLIQYYNGEERAKGNILERFSAQQFPDLHSELNLSSLELGDSALYFCASSIGQTDYGYTFGSGTRLTVV.

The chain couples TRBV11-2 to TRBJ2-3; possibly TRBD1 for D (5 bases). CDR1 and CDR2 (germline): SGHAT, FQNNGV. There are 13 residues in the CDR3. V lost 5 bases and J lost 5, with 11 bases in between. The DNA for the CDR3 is TGTGCCAGCAGCAAAAGGGGCAAAGATACGCAGTATTTT. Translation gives CASSKRGKDTQYF.

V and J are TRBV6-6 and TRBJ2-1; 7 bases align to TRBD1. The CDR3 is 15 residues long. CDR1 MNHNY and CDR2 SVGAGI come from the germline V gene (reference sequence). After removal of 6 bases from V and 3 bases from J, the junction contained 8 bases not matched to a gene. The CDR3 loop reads CASRPGDSYYNEQFF. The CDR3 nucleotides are TGTGCCAGCAGGCCAGGGGACAGCTACTACAATGAGCAGTTCTTC.

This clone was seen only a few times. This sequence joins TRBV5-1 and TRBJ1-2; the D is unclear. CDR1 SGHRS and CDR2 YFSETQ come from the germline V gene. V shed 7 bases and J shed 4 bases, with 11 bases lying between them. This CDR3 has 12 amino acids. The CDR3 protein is CASRGKGYGYTF. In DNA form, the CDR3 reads TGCGCCAGCCGAGGTAAGGGCTATGGCTACACCTTC.

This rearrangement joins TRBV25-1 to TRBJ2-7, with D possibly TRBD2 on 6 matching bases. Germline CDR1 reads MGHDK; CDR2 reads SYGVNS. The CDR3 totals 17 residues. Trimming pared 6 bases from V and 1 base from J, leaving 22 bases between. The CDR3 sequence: CASSTHGGTDKSYEQYF. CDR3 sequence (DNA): TGTGCCAGCAGCACACACGGGGGAACGGACAAGTCCTACGAGCAGTACTTC.

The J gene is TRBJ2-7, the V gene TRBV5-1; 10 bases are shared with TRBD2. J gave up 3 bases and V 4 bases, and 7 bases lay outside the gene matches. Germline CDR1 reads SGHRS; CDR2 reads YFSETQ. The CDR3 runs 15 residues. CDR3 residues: CASSEIAGGSYEQYF. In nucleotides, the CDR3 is TGCGCCAGCAGCGAAATAGCGGGAGGAAGCTACGAGCAGTACTTC.

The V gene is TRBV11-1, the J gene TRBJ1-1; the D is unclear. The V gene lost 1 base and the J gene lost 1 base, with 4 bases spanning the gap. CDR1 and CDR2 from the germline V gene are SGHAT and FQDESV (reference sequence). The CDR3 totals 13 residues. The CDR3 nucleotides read TGTGCCAGCAGCTTAGACAGGAACACTGAAGCTTTCTTT. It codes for CASSLDRNTEAFF. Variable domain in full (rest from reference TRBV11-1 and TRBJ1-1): EAEVAQSPRYKITEKSQAVAFWCDPISGHATLYWYRQILGQGPELLVQFQDESVVDDSQLPKDRFSAERLKGVDSTLKIQPAELGDSAMYLCASSLDRNTEAFFGQGTRLTVV.

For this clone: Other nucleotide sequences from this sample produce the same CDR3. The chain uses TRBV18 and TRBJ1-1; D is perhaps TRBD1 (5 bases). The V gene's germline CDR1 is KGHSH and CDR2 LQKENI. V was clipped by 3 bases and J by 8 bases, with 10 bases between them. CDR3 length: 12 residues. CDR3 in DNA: TGTGCCAGCTCACCCCAGGGATTAGAAGCTTTCTTT. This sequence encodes CASSPQGLEAFF.

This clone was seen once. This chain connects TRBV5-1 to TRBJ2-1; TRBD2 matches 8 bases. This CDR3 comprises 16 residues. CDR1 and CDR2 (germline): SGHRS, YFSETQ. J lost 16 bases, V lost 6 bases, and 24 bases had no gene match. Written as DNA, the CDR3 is TGCGCCAGCAAGTCAGATGGAGACGGGAGGGCCTCGGGACAATTCTTC. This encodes CASKSDGDGRASGQFF.

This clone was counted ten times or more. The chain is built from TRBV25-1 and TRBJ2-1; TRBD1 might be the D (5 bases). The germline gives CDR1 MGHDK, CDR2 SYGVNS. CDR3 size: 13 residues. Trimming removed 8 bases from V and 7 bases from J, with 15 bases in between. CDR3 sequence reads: CASVGQRGNEQFF. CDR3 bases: TGTGCCAGCGTTGGGCAAAGGGGAAATGAGCAGTTCTTC.

In DNA form, the CDR3 reads TGCGCCAGCAGGACTGGGGCCAACGTCCTGACTTTC. This gives the protein CASRTGANVLTF. V usage is TRBV5-1 and J usage is TRBJ2-6; D call uncertain. V was shortened by 5 bases and J by 2 bases, with 2 bases between the two germline ends. The CDR3 runs 12 residues. The germline V gene has CDR1 SGHRS and CDR2 YFSETQ.

The CDR3 protein is CAWTPTTGFGNTIYF. In DNA form, the CDR3 reads TGTGCCTGGACCCCGACGACAGGGTTCGGAAACACCATATATTTT. This sequence joins TRBV30 and TRBJ1-3, with TRBD1 matching over 7 bases. CDR3 length: 15 residues. Looked up from germline, CDR1 is GTSNPN and CDR2 is SVGIG (reference sequence). The V segment lost 4 bases and the J segment 4 bases; nucleotides outside the gene matches: 10.

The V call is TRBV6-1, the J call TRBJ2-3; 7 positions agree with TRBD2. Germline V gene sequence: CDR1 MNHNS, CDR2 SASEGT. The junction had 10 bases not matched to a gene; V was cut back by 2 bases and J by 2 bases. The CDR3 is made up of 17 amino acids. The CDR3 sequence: CASSESASGSVTDTQYF. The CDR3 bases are TGTGCCAGCAGTGAATCGGCTAGCGGAAGTGTCACAGATACGCAGTATTTT.

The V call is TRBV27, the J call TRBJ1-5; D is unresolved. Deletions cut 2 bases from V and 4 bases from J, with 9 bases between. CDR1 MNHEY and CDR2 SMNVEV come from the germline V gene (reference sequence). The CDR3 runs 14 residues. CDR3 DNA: TGTGCCAGCAGTTTAGTGGGCAAGAATCAGCCCCAGCATTTT. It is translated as CASSLVGKNQPQHF.

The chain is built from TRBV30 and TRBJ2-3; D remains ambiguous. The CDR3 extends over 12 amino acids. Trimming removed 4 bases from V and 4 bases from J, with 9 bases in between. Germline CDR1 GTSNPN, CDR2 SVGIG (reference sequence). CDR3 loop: CAWINRPDTQYF. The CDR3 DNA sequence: TGTGCCTGGATCAATAGACCAGATACGCAGTATTTT.

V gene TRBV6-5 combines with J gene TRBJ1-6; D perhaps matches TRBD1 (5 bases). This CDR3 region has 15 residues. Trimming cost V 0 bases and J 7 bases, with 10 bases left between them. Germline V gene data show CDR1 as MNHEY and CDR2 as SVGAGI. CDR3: CASSYSGDANSPLHF. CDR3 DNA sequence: TGTGCCAGCAGTTACTCAGGGGATGCCAATTCACCCCTCCACTTT.

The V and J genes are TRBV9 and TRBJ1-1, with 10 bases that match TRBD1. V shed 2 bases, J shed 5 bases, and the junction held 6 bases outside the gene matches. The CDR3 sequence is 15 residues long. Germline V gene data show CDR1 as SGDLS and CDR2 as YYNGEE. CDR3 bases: TGTGCCAGCAGCGTGACAGGGGGCGGTGGGACTGAAGCTTTCTTT. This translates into CASSVTGGGGTEAFF.

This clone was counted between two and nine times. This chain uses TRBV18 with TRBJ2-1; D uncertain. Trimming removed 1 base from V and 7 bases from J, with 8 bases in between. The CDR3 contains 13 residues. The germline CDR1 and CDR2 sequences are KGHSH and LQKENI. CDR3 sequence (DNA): TGTGCCAGCTCACCACTGTCTACGAATGAGCAGTTCTTC. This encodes CASSPLSTNEQFF.

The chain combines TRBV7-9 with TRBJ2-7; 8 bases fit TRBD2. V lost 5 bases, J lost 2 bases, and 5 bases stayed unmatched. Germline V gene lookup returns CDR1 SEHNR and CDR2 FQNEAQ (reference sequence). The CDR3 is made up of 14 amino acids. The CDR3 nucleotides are TGTGCCAGCAGCGGGACGGGAGGGGCCTACGAGCAGTACTTC. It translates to CASSGTGGAYEQYF. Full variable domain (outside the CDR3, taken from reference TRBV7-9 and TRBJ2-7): DTGVSQNPRHKITKRGQNVTFRCDPISEHNRLYWYRQTLGQGPEFLTYFQNEAQLEKSRLLSDRFSAERPKGSFSTLEIQRTEQGDSAMYLCASSGTGGAYEQYFGPGTRLTVT.

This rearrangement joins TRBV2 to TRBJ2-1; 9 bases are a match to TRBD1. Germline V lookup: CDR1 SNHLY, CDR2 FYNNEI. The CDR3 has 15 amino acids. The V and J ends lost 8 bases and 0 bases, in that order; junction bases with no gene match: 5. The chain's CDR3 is CASREQGASYNEQFF. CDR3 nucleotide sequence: TGTGCCAGCCGGGAACAGGGGGCCTCCTACAATGAGCAGTTCTTC.